These T cell receptor beta chains were read from a single sample in a study of regulatory T cells in long-lasting Graves disease. TCRdb independently ran MiXCR on the multiplex PCR reads; one entry per CDR3 protein. There are about 500,000 distinct CDR3 sequences in the sample; more than 10% occur only once, and roughly 8.9% lies in the top ten. The data also belong to a second study, concerning T cells in Graves' hyperthyroidism and ophthalmopathy.

The specimen comprised peripheral blood mononuclear cells (PBMCs), sampled at new diagnosis, from a patient treated with antithyroid drugs. All receptors derive from a woman between 25 and 40 years old with Graves disease. CDR3s include the opening cysteine and the closing phenylalanine or tryptophan. A D gene is named only where the DNA matches it firmly. A clone size is listed for some rows: how often the clone was seen (once, few, many), or a class if it is expanded.

d_call cdr3_length clone_size j_call v_call cdr3_aa cdr3_nt
. 13 . TRBJ2-1 TRBV27 CASTSLLYNEQFF TGTGCCAGCACTTCACTACTTTACAATGAGCAGTTCTTC
TRBD2 15 many TRBJ2-1 TRBV19 CASSLLAGGHNEQFF TGTGCCAGCAGCTTACTAGCGGGAGGGCACAATGAGCAGTTCTTC
. 14 . TRBJ2-5 TRBV5-1 CASSLVSQQETQYF TGCGCCAGCAGCCTCGTCTCGCAACAAGAGACCCAGTACTTC
. 14 many TRBJ2-5 TRBV7-3 CASSPHGGRETQYF TGTGCCAGCAGCCCGCACGGGGGCCGCGAGACCCAGTACTTC
TRBD2 19 . TRBJ2-1 TRBV4-3 CASSQDLLEAGGRGNEQFF TGCGCCAGCAGCCAAGATCTCCTCGAGGCGGGAGGTCGTGGCAATGAGCAGTTCTTC
. 13 many TRBJ1-3 TRBV28 CASRSASGNTIYF TGTGCCAGCAGATCCGCGTCTGGAAACACCATATATTTT
. 17 many TRBJ2-5 TRBV5-1 CASNPGLRDFRGETQYF TGCGCCAGCAACCCGGGGCTGAGGGACTTCAGAGGAGAGACCCAGTACTTC
. 15 many TRBJ2-7 TRBV15 CATSRGSQGEDEQYF TGTGCCACCAGCAGAGGGTCCCAGGGCGAGGACGAGCAGTACTTC
TRBD1 15 many TRBJ1-1 TRBV7-8 CASSSWEGAVTEAFF TGTGCCAGCAGCTCTTGGGAGGGGGCGGTGACTGAAGCTTTCTTT
TRBD2 15 . TRBJ2-3 TRBV7-2 CASSFLGGSEDTQYF TGTGCCAGCAGCTTCCTGGGCGGGAGCGAAGATACGCAGTATTTT
. 15 many TRBJ1-6 TRBV6-2/TRBV6-3 CASITGPSYNSPLHF TGTGCCAGCATTACAGGGCCCTCCTATAATTCACCCCTCCACTTT
TRBD1 14 few TRBJ1-2 TRBV6-2/TRBV6-3 CASSYQGAGYGYTF TGTGCCAGCAGTTACCAGGGGGCGGGTTATGGCTACACCTTC
. 14 many TRBJ1-5 TRBV12-3/TRBV12-4 CASSLLAKNQPQHF TGTGCCAGCAGCCTCCTTGCTAAAAATCAGCCCCAGCATTTT
. 15 few TRBJ1-1 TRBV19 CASILQGRMNTEAFF TGTGCCAGTATCTTACAGGGCCGCATGAACACTGAAGCTTTCTTT
TRBD1 14 many TRBJ1-6 TRBV10-2 CASRYRGQDSPLHF TGCGCCAGCCGGTACAGGGGCCAGGATTCACCCCTCCACTTT
TRBD2 16 . TRBJ2-3 TRBV7-3 CASSSTSGTPIDTQYF TGTGCCAGCAGCTCGACTAGCGGGACCCCCATAGATACGCAGTATTTT